The T cell receptor (beta chain) described here comes from a study of blood T cell repertoires in COVID-19. On the study more broadly: The United States, Italy and Spain supplied acute and convalescent COVID-19 samples.

Original methodology: Reference gene primer amplification yielded estimated nucleated cell counts. Sequencing was performed with immunoSEQ multiplex PCR; in TCRdb, only in-frame clones are kept and a portion is missing. The DNA was the basis for D and trimming; V, J and clone size are from that table. In the table there are around 80,000 clones, almost 90% of which are singletons. This CDR3 is built from 13 residues. Trimming removed 6 bases from V and 7 bases from J; junction bases left unmatched: 11. CDR1 SQVTM and CDR2 ANQGSEA come from the germline V gene. The material sequenced was peripheral blood. This clonotype was sampled from an elderly woman with acute or convalescent COVID-19. The rearrangement joins TRBV29-1 to TRBJ1-2; the match to TRBD1 covers 7 bases. In DNA form, the CDR3 reads TGCAGCGTCGTCGGGACAGTGAGGTCTGGCTACACCTTC. Its translation: CSVVGTVRSGYTF.